A few counts support the clone carrying this T cell receptor beta chain. The assay was immunoSEQ multiplex PCR, and TCRdb's table has in-frame clones only and misses some. The sample shows 40,000 to 45,000 clones, around 88% of them seen only once. The data were taken from a study of OX40 agonist ivuxolimab in advanced cancers. Study context: Ivuxolimab is a fully human IgG2 antibody that activates OX40 (CD134). Ivuxolimab doses were 0.01, 0.1, 0.3, 1.5, 3 or 10 mg/kg every 2 weeks. Prior therapy, whether anti-PD-1, anti-PD-L1 or anti-CTLA-4, was allowed, and under 50% had some.

Any history of autoimmune disease or systemic immunosuppression disqualified patients. The CDR3 runs 12 residues. The V gene's germline CDR1 is SEHNR and CDR2 FQNEAQ (reference sequence). J gave up 9 bases and V 4 bases, and 3 bases lay outside the gene matches. The chain carries TRBV7-9 and TRBJ2-1, with TRBD1 matching 7 bases. This material consisted of CD4+ or CD8+ T cells sorted from blood, taken in a trial of the OX40 agonist ivuxolimab. The sequence was obtained from an adult with an advanced solid tumor such as melanoma, head and neck, liver or kidney cancer. The CDR3 DNA sequence: TGTGCCAGCAGCTCTCCAGGGGGTGAGCAGTTCTTC. Encoded protein: CASSSPGGEQFF.